The T cell receptor (beta chain) described here comes from a study of T cell repertoires in cytomegalovirus infection. Study-wide background: Both a matching HLA type and CMV infection were indicated by public TCR beta signatures.

Germline CDR1 LGHDT, CDR2 YNNKEL (reference sequence). This CDR3 has 17 amino acids. The ends lost 4 bases at V and 0 bases at J; junction bases unmatched: 6. A single record per CDR3 protein comes from TCRdb applying MiXCR to the reads. The data show around 540,000 distinct CDR3 sequences, 33% seen once. Concerning this clonotype itself: Antigen specificity is unknown.

Study observations and caveats: Adding up the frequency of public TCR beta families identified people who carried CMV plus the relevant HLA. Within the response measured ex vivo, HLA-C-restricted CMV-specific TCR beta clonotypes were dominant.

V usage is TRBV3-1 and J usage is TRBJ1-3; 10 bases agree with TRBD1. This sequence was found in a human donor in good health (CMV status not recorded). Some clones in this sample may be carry-over from other donors' samples. This specimen consisted of cultured PBMCs, obtained from culture after CMV antigen stimulation. The DNA of the CDR3 is TGTGCCAGCAGCCGGGACAGGGGTGGAGGCTCTGGAAACACCATATATTTT. Its translation is CASSRDRGGGSGNTIYF.